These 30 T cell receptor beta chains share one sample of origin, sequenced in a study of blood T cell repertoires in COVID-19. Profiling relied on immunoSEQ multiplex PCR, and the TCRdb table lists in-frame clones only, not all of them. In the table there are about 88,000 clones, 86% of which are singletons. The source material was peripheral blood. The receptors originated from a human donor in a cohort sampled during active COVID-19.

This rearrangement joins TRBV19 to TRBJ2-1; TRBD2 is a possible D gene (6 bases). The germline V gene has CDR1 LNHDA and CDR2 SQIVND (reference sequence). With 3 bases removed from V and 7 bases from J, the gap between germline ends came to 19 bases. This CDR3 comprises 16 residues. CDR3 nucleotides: TGTGCCAGTAGTATCAATTACCCGGGAGAGAGGAATGAGCAGTTCTTC. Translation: CASSINYPGERNEQFF.

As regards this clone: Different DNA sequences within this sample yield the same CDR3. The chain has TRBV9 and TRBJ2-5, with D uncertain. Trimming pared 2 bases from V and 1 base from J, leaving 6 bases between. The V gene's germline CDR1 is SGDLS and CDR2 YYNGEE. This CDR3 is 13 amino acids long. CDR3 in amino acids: CASSVRGQETQYF. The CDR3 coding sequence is TGTGCCAGCAGCGTCCGCGGCCAAGAGACCCAGTACTTC. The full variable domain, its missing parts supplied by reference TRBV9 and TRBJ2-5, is DSGVTQTPKHLITATGQRVTLRCSPRSGDLSVYWYQQSLDQGLQFLIQYYNGEERAKGNILERFSAQQFPDLHSELNLSSLELGDSALYFCASSVRGQETQYFGPGTRLLVL.

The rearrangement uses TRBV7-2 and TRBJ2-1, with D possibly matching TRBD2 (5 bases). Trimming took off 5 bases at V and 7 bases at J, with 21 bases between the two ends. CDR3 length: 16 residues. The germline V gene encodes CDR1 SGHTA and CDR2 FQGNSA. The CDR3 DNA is TGTGCCAGCAGCCGTTTTCCGGCCGAGGGAAAAAATGAGCAGTTCTTC. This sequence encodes CASSRFPAEGKNEQFF.

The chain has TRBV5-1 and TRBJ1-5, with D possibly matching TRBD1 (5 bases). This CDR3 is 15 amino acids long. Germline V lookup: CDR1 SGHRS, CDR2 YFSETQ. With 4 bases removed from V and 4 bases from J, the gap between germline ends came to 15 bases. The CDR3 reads CASSPGGAANQPQHF. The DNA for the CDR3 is TGCGCCAGCAGCCCGGGCGGGGCTGCAAATCAGCCCCAGCATTTT.

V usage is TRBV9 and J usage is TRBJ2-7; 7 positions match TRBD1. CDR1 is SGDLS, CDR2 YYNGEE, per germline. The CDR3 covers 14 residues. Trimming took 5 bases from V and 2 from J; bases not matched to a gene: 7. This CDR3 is CASSSGDSTYEQYF. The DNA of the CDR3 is TGTGCCAGCAGTAGTGGGGACAGTACCTACGAGCAGTACTTC.

CDR3 nucleotide sequence: TGTGCCAGCAGCTTGGACAACCTGAACACCGGGGAGCTGTTTTTT. Its translation is CASSLDNLNTGELFF. The rearrangement uses TRBV5-6 and TRBJ2-2; the D is unclear. The ends were cut back, 0 bases at V and 1 base at J, with 7 bases in the middle. This CDR3 has 15 residues. From germline, CDR1 is SGHDT and CDR2 YYEEEE.

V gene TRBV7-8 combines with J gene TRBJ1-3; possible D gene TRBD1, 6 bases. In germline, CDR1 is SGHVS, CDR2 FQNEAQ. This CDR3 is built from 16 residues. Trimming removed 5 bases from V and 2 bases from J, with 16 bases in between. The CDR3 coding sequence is TGTGCCAGCAGCGGTAAGGACAGTGGTCCTGGAAACACCATATATTTT. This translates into CASSGKDSGPGNTIYF.

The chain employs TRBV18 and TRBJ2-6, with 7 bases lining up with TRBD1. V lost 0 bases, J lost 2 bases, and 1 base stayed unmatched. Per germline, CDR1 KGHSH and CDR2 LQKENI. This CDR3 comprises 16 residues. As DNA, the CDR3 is TGTGCCAGCTCACCACCGACAGGGACTGGGGCCAACGTCCTGACTTTC. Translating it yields CASSPPTGTGANVLTF.

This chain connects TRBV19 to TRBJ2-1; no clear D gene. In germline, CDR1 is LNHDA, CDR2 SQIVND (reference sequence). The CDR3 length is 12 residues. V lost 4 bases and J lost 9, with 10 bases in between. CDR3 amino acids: CASSTLGSEQFF. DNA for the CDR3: TGTGCCAGTAGTACTCTAGGAAGTGAGCAGTTCTTC.

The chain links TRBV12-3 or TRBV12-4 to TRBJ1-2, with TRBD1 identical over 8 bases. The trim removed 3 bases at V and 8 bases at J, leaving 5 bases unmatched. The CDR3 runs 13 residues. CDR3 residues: CASSFQGAGGYTF. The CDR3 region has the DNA TGTGCCAGCAGTTTCCAGGGGGCGGGGGGCTACACCTTC.

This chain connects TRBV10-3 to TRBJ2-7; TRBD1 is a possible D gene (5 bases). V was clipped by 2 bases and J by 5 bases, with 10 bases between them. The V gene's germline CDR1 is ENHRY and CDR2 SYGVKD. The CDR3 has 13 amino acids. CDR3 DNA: TGTGCCATCAGTGAGGGACACCGAGACGAGCAGTACTTC. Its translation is CAISEGHRDEQYF.

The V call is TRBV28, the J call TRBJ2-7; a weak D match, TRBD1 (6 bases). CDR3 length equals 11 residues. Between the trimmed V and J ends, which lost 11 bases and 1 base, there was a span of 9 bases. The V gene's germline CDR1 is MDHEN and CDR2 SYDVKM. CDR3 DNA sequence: TGTGCCGTTGGACAGTCCTACGAGCAGTACTTC. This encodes CAVGQSYEQYF. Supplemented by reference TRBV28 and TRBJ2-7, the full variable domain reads DVKVTQSSRYLVKRTGEKVFLECVQDMDHENMFWYRQDPGLGLRLIYFSYDVKMKEKGDIPEGYSVSREKKERFSLILESASTNQTSMYLCAVGQSYEQYFGPGTRLTVT.

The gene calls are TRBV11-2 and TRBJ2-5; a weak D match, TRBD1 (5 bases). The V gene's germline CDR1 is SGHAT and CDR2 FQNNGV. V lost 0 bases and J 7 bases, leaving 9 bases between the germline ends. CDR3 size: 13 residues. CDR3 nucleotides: TGTGCCAGCAGCTTAGAAGGGGTTGGGACCCAGTACTTC. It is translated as CASSLEGVGTQYF. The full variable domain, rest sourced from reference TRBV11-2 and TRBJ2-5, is EAGVAQSPRYKIIEKRQSVAFWCNPISGHATLYWYQQILGQGPKLLIQFQNNGVVDDSQLPKDRFSAERLKGVDSTLKIQPAKLEDSAVYLCASSLEGVGTQYFGPGTRLLVL.

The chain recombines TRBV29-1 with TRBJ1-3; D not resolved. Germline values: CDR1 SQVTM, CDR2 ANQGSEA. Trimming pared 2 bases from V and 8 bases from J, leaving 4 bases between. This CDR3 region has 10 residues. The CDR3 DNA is TGCAGCGTTGAACGGGACACCATATATTTT. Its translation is CSVERDTIYF.

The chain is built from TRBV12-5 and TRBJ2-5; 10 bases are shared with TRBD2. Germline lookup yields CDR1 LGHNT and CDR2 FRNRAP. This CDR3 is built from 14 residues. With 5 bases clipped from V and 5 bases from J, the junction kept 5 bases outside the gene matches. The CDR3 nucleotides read TGTGCTAGTGGTCCTAGCGGGGGAGGTGAGACCCAGTACTTC. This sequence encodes CASGPSGGGETQYF.

CDR3 sequence (DNA): TGTGCCAGCAGCGTTACAGGGGGGAAGACCCAGTACTTC. Translated, it gives CASSVTGGKTQYF. The chain couples TRBV9 to TRBJ2-5, with 8 bases aligning to TRBD1. J was trimmed by 6 bases and V by 2 bases; bases with no gene match: 3. The CDR3 covers 13 residues. Germline V gives CDR1 SGDLS, CDR2 YYNGEE.

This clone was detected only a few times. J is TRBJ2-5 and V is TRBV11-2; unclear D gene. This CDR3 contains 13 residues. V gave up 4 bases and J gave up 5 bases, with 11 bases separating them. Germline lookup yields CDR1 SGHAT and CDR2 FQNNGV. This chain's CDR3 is CASSSSSRETQYF. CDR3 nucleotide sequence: TGTGCCAGCAGCTCCTCTAGTCGGGAGACCCAGTACTTC. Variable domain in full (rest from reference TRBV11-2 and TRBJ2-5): EAGVAQSPRYKIIEKRQSVAFWCNPISGHATLYWYQQILGQGPKLLIQFQNNGVVDDSQLPKDRFSAERLKGVDSTLKIQPAKLEDSAVYLCASSSSSRETQYFGPGTRLLVL.

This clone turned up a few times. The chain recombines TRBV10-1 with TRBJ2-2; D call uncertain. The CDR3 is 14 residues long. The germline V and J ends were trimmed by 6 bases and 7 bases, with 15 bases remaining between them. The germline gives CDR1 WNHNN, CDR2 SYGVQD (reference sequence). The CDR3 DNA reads TGCGCCAGCAGCAGAGATCCAGCGAGCGGGGAGCTGTTTTTT. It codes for CASSRDPASGELFF.

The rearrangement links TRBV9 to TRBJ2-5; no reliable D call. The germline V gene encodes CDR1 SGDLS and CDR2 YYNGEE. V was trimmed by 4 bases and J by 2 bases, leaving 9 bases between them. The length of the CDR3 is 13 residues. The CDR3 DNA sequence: TGTGCCAGCAGCCTCCCCGGGCAAGAGACCCAGTACTTC. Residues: CASSLPGQETQYF.

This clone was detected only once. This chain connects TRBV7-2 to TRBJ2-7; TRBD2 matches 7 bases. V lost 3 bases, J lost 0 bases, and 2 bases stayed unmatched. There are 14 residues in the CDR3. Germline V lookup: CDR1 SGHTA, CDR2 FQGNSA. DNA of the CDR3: TGTGCCAGCAGCTTCCGGACTAGCTCCTACGAGCAGTACTTC. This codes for CASSFRTSSYEQYF.

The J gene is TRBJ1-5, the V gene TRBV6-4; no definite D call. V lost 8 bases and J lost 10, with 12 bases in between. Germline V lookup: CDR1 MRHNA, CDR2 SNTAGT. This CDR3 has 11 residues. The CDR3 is CASRSRTPQHF. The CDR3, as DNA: TGTGCCAGCCGATCCCGTACACCCCAGCATTTT.

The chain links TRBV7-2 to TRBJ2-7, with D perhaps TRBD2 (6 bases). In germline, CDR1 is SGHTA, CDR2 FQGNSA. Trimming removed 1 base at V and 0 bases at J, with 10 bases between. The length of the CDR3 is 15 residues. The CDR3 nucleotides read TGTGCCAGCAGCTTAGATCCGGGGGACTCCTACGAGCAGTACTTC. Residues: CASSLDPGDSYEQYF.

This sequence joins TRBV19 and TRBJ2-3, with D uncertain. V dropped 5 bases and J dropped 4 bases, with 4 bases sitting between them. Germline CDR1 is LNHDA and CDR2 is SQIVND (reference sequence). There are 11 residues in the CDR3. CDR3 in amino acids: CASSSPDTQYF. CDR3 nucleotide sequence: TGTGCCAGTAGTTCTCCAGATACGCAGTATTTT. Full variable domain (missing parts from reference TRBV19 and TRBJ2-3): DGGITQSPKYLFRKEGQNVTLSCEQNLNHDAMYWYRQDPGQGLRLIYYSQIVNDFQKGDIAEGYSVSREKKESFPLTVTSAQKNPTAFYLCASSSPDTQYFGPGTRLTVL.

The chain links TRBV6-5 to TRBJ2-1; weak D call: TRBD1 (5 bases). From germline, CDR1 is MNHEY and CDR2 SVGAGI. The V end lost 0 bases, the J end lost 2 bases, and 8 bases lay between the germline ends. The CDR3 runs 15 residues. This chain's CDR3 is CASSYSGAAYNEQFF. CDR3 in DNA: TGTGCCAGCAGTTACTCAGGGGCGGCCTACAATGAGCAGTTCTTC.

The CDR3 sequence is CASSPGLGSTDTQYF. The CDR3 DNA sequence: TGCGCCAGCAGCCCGGGACTGGGTAGCACAGATACGCAGTATTTT. V gene TRBV5-1 combines with J gene TRBJ2-3; D is perhaps TRBD2 (6 bases). The CDR3 loop spans 15 amino acids. Germline CDR1 is SGHRS and CDR2 is YFSETQ. The V and J ends lost 4 bases and 0 bases respectively, with 12 bases between them.

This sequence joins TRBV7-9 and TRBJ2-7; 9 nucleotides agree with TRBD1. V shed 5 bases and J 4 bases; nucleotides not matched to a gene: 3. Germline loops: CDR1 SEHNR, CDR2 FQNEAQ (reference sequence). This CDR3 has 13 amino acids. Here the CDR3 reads CASSPGTGYEQYF. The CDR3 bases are TGTGCCAGCAGCCCCGGGACAGGGTACGAGCAGTACTTC. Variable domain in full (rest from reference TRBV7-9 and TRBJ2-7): DTGVSQNPRHKITKRGQNVTFRCDPISEHNRLYWYRQTLGQGPEFLTYFQNEAQLEKSRLLSDRFSAERPKGSFSTLEIQRTEQGDSAMYLCASSPGTGYEQYFGPGTRLTVT.

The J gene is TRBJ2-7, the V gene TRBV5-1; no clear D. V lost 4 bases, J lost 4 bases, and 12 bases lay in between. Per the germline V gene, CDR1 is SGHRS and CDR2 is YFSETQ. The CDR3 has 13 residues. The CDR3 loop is CASSLDRVYEQYF. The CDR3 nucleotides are TGCGCCAGCAGCCTGGACCGGGTTTACGAGCAGTACTTC.

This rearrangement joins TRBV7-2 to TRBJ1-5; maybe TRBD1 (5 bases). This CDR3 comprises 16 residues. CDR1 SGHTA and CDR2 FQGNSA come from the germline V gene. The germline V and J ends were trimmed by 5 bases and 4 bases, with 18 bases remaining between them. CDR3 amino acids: CASSLALGRANQPQHF. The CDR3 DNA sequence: TGTGCCAGCAGCCTTGCTTTGGGCAGGGCGAATCAGCCCCAGCATTTT.

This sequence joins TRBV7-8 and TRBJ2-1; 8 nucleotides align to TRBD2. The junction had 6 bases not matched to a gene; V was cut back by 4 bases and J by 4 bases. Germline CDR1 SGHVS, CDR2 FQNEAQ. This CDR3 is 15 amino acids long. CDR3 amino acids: CASSSAGVAYNEQFF. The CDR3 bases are TGTGCCAGCAGCTCAGCGGGAGTGGCTTACAATGAGCAGTTCTTC.

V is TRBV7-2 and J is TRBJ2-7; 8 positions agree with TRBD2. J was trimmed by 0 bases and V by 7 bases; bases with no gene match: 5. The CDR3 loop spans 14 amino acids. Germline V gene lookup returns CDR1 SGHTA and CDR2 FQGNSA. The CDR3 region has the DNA TGTGCCAGCAAAAGCGGGGGAAGCTCCTACGAGCAGTACTTC. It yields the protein CASKSGGSSYEQYF.